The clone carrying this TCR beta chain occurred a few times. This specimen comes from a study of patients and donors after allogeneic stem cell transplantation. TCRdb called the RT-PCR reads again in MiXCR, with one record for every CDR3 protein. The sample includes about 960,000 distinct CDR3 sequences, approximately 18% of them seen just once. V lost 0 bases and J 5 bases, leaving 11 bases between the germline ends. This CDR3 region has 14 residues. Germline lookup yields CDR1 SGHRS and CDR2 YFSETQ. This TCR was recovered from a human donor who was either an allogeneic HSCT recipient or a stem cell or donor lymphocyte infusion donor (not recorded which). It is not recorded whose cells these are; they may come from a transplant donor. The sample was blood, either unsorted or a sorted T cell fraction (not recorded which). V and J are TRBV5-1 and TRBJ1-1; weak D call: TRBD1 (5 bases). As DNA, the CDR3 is TGCGCCAGCAGCTTGGGGGAGGGGAGAACTGAAGCTTTCTTT. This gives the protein CASSLGEGRTEAFF.